In its sample, the clone carrying this T cell receptor (beta chain) was seen once. Its antigen is as yet unknown. Repertoires were generated with immunoSEQ multiplex PCR, while TCRdb's copy carries only in-frame clones and drops some. This table has fewer than 110,000 clones, about nine tenths appearing once. The data originate from a study of T cell responses to AZD1222 COVID-19 vaccine. Overall study: Pooled together were second doses at about 4 or about 12 weeks.

Regarding the study as a whole: Among the donors, most were white British and more were female, and clonal diversity was possibly underestimated. Of the AZD1222 recipients, only 6 or 7 were seropositive at baseline.

The specimen comprised peripheral blood, sampled on day 0 of AZD1222 vaccination. This TCR was sampled from an adult in good health.

The CDR3 DNA reads as TGCGCCAGCAGCTTGGGCAGGTCGGGAGAGACCCAGTACTTC. As protein: CASSLGRSGETQYF. The V call is TRBV5-1, the J call TRBJ2-5; D gene uncertain. Germline V gene sequence: CDR1 SGHRS, CDR2 YFSETQ. V lost 0 bases and J 4 bases, leaving 10 bases between the germline ends. CDR3 length: 14 amino acids.